Described below is a single T cell receptor beta chain sequence and its context. Its matching antigen is unknown. Germline CDR1 MGHRA, CDR2 YSYEKL. There are 17 residues in the CDR3. The J segment lost 7 bases and the V segment lost 3 bases, leaving 13 bases of the junction unmatched. This sample is drawn from a study of cytomegalovirus exposure and HLA in healthy donors. Study at large: The same platform was used for the roughly 130 validation repertoires as for the 650 to 800 first-cohort repertoires, as reported in a later analysis. Study findings and constraints: Per published reports, the classifier diagnosed cytomegalovirus status with high specificity and sensitivity.

The method was immunoSEQ multiplex PCR; TCRdb's version includes in-frame clones alone and lacks a portion of them. This repertoire shows some 240,000 clones, 87% found once; its top ten account for roughly 2%. This sequence originates from a young woman in good health and CMV-seropositive. Sequenced sample: PBMCs. This sequence joins TRBV4-1 and TRBJ1-4; 8 bases line up with TRBD1. The CDR3 DNA reads as TGCGCCAGCAGCCATCCTGGACAGGGAGGTGTGCGTGAAAAACTGTTTTTT. Translating it yields CASSHPGQGGVREKLFF.